These 32 T cell receptor beta chains share one sample of origin, sequenced in a study of blood T cell repertoires in COVID-19. The data were produced by immunoSEQ multiplex PCR, yet TCRdb's version contains in-frame clones alone and is incomplete. The table shows some 340,000 clones, with roughly four fifths occurring only once. Sequencing input: PBMCs or T cells enriched from blood (not recorded which). The receptors originated from a woman in her 50s who had recovered from COVID-19.

The CDR3 spells CASSPRDRNNSPLHF. In DNA, the CDR3 is TGTGCCAGCAGTCCCCGGGACAGAAATAATTCACCCCTCCACTTT. J is TRBJ1-6 and V is TRBV6-2 or TRBV6-3, with TRBD1 matching over 7 bases. The CDR3 extends over 15 amino acids. CDR1 is MNHEY and CDR2 is SVGEGT in the germline V gene. V lost 5 bases, J lost 5 bases, and 6 bases stayed unmatched.

This CDR3 is CASSQDPSGTRAFF. The CDR3 region has the DNA TGCGCCAGCAGCCAAGACCCCTCAGGTACTAGAGCTTTCTTT. V gene TRBV4-3 combines with J gene TRBJ1-1; D call uncertain. The V gene lost 0 bases and the J gene lost 10 bases, with 15 bases spanning the gap. Looked up from germline, CDR1 is LGHNA and CDR2 is YSLEER. This CDR3 comprises 14 residues.

This clone occurred a few times. J is TRBJ1-2 and V is TRBV7-2; TRBD1 matches 10 bases. The CDR3 covers 13 residues. V lost 5 bases and J lost 8; bases outside the gene matches: 5. From germline, CDR1 is SGHTA and CDR2 FQGNSA. The CDR3 region is CASSPDRGDGYTF. Here the CDR3 DNA reads TGTGCCAGCAGCCCGGACAGGGGGGACGGCTACACCTTC. Together with reference TRBV7-2 and TRBJ1-2, the CDR3 gives the full variable domain: GAGVSQSPSNKVTEKGKDVELRCDPISGHTALYWYRQSLGQGLEFLIYFQGNSAPDKSGLPSDRFSAERTGGSVSTLTIQRTQQEDSAVYLCASSPDRGDGYTFGSGTRLTVV.

The V call is TRBV5-1, the J call TRBJ2-7; the match to TRBD2 covers 7 bases. J gave up 2 bases and V 7 bases, and 12 bases lay outside the gene matches. Germline CDR1 is SGHRS and CDR2 is YFSETQ. The CDR3 has 15 residues. The CDR3 spells CASRPRTGGPYEQYF. For the CDR3, the DNA is TGCGCCAGCCGCCCGAGGACGGGGGGTCCCTACGAGCAGTACTTC.

The chain links TRBV5-5 to TRBJ1-4; unclear D gene. Germline-derived CDR1 and CDR2 are SGHKS and YYEKEE (reference sequence). CDR3 length equals 14 residues. V was shortened by 4 bases and J by 7 bases, with 14 bases between the two germline ends. In DNA, the CDR3 is TGTGCCAGCAGCACTGCCCCGACTGGTGAAAAACTGTTTTTT. This translates into CASSTAPTGEKLFF.

This chain links TRBV7-9 with TRBJ1-2; TRBD1 matches at 9 bases. The CDR3 extends over 18 amino acids. V was clipped by 5 bases and J by 4 bases; unmatched bases: 17. Germline values: CDR1 SEHNR, CDR2 FQNEAQ (reference sequence). CDR3 bases: TGTGCCAGCAGCGATATTCACCCCGGGGGACAGGGTACCTATGGCTACACCTTC. Amino acid sequence: CASSDIHPGGQGTYGYTF.

The CDR3 here is CASSTGSTYGYTF. The CDR3 coding sequence is TGTGCCAGCAGTACAGGGAGCACCTATGGCTACACCTTC. The chain employs TRBV6-5 and TRBJ1-2, with D maybe TRBD1 (6 bases). Germline V gene lookup returns CDR1 MNHEY and CDR2 SVGAGI. Trimming removed 5 bases from V and 4 bases from J, with 11 bases in between. CDR3 size: 13 residues.

The rearrangement links TRBV5-4 to TRBJ1-1; TRBD1 matches at 8 bases. CDR3 length: 16 residues. Per the germline V gene, CDR1 is SGHNT and CDR2 is YYREEE (reference sequence). V gave up 4 bases and J gave up 1 base; unmatched junction bases: 9. The CDR3 DNA sequence: TGTGCCAGCAGCCCAGGACAGGGAAGGGGGAACACTGAAGCTTTCTTT. Translated, it gives CASSPGQGRGNTEAFF.

V gene TRBV13 combines with J gene TRBJ2-7; 9 bases map to TRBD1. After removal of 5 bases from V and 3 bases from J, the junction contained 5 bases not matched to a gene. Looked up from germline, CDR1 is PRHDT and CDR2 is FYEKMQ (reference sequence). The CDR3 sequence is 14 residues long. CDR3 nucleotides: TGTGCCAGCAGCCCGGGACAGGGCAACTACGAGCAGTACTTC. Amino acid sequence: CASSPGQGNYEQYF.

The chain uses TRBV19 and TRBJ1-6; tentative D call: TRBD1 (5 bases). V dropped 8 bases and J dropped 7 bases, with 12 bases sitting between them. From germline, CDR1 is LNHDA and CDR2 SQIVND (reference sequence). The CDR3 totals 13 residues. The CDR3 DNA reads TGTGCCAGTGTTGAGACAGCAAATTCACCCCTCCACTTT. As protein: CASVETANSPLHF.

The gene calls are TRBV6-5 and TRBJ2-5; D ambiguous. Trimming pared 6 bases from V and 0 bases from J, leaving 11 bases between. CDR1 and CDR2 from the germline V gene are MNHEY and SVGAGI. The length of the CDR3 is 14 residues. CDR3 region: CASRRDTYQETQYF. CDR3 bases: TGTGCCAGCAGAAGAGACACATACCAAGAGACCCAGTACTTC.

The chain joins TRBV4-1 to TRBJ2-1; 11 nucleotides agree with TRBD2. The CDR3 spans 16 residues. V was pared by 2 bases and J by 7 bases, with 7 bases of the junction left unmatched. The germline CDR1 and CDR2 sequences are MGHRA and YSYEKL. CDR3 in amino acids: CASSQLYSGGANEQFF. The CDR3, as DNA: TGCGCCAGCAGCCAACTATATAGCGGGGGGGCGAATGAGCAGTTCTTC.

The CDR3 spells CASSGRDAGGSGEQYF. CDR3 DNA sequence: TGTGCCAGCAGTGGCCGGGACGCCGGGGGGTCGGGCGAGCAGTACTTC. The chain links TRBV25-1 to TRBJ2-7; 7 bases match TRBD2. CDR3 size: 16 residues. The junction had 15 bases not matched to a gene; V was cut back by 4 bases and J by 6 bases. In germline, CDR1 is MGHDK, CDR2 SYGVNS.

The chain combines TRBV6-4 with TRBJ1-1; no definite D call. The CDR3 consists of 14 residues. Per germline, CDR1 MRHNA and CDR2 SNTAGT. The V end was cut by 7 bases, the J end by 2 bases, with 14 bases between. CDR3 sequence (DNA): TGTGCCAGCACCTCAAACCCGGGTAACACTGAAGCTTTCTTT. This gives the protein CASTSNPGNTEAFF.

The rearrangement joins TRBV27 to TRBJ1-2; 8 nucleotides align to TRBD1. The germline gives CDR1 MNHEY, CDR2 SMNVEV (reference sequence). V gave up 7 bases and J gave up 8 bases; unmatched junction bases: 9. The CDR3 is made up of 13 amino acids. The DNA of the CDR3 is TGTGCCAGCAAGGGACAGGCCGCCGGCGGCTACACCTTC. It is translated as CASKGQAAGGYTF.

This CDR3 reads CASSSILAAGTDTQYF. The DNA of the CDR3 is TGCGCCAGCAGCTCCATATTAGCGGCGGGCACAGATACGCAGTATTTT. The chain carries TRBV5-1 and TRBJ2-3, with D tentatively TRBD2 (6 bases). Trimming removed 3 bases from V and 1 base from J, with 15 bases in between. This CDR3 contains 16 residues. The germline gives CDR1 SGHRS, CDR2 YFSETQ.

This sequence joins TRBV7-2 and TRBJ1-1, with 7 bases identical to TRBD1. Per the germline V gene, CDR1 is SGHTA and CDR2 is FQGNSA. Losses at the gene ends were 4 bases for V and 1 base for J; bases not matched to a gene: 6. The CDR3 totals 15 residues. CDR3 sequence (DNA): TGTGCCAGCAGCTCGCGCGGACAGGCGAACACTGAAGCTTTCTTT. Translating it yields CASSSRGQANTEAFF.

The table lists this clone with a count of one. This chain uses TRBV6-5 with TRBJ2-2; 10 positions match TRBD1. In germline, CDR1 is MNHEY, CDR2 SVGAGI. The CDR3 runs 16 residues. The V gene end was trimmed by 2 bases and the J gene end by 3 bases; junction bases not matched to a gene: 3. CDR3 residues: CASSYTGTGDTGELFF. Written as DNA, the CDR3 is TGTGCCAGCAGTTACACCGGGACAGGGGACACCGGGGAGCTGTTTTTT.

The chain joins TRBV20-1 to TRBJ2-7; maybe TRBD1 (6 bases). V lost 5 bases to trimming and J lost 4 bases, with 9 bases between them. CDR1 is DFQATT and CDR2 is SNEGSKA in the germline V gene (reference sequence). The CDR3 runs to 11 residues. This CDR3 is CSALDRYEQYF. In DNA, the CDR3 is TGCAGTGCTTTGGACAGATACGAGCAGTACTTC.

The chain has TRBV6-5 and TRBJ2-7, with TRBD1 as a possible D gene (6 bases). Trimming removed 0 bases from V and 4 bases from J, with 13 bases in between. Germline V gene data show CDR1 as MNHEY and CDR2 as SVGAGI. The CDR3 sequence is 15 residues long. The CDR3 sequence is CASSYSIRGEYEQYF. The CDR3 DNA sequence: TGTGCCAGCAGTTACTCGATCAGGGGTGAATACGAGCAGTACTTC.

The chain has TRBV7-3 and TRBJ2-3; 8 nucleotides align to TRBD2. This CDR3 is 15 amino acids long. CDR1 and CDR2 from the germline V gene are SGHTA and FQGTGA. With V trimmed by 1 base and J by 4 bases, 4 bases remained unmatched. CDR3 nucleotide sequence: TGTGCCAGCAGCTTAAACGGGGGGGCCTCAGATACGCAGTATTTT. Protein product: CASSLNGGASDTQYF.

The V and J genes are TRBV6-5 and TRBJ1-3; 7 bases are a match to TRBD1. This CDR3 is built from 15 residues. The junction had 11 bases not matched to a gene; V was cut back by 7 bases and J by 5 bases. CDR1 and CDR2 (germline): MNHEY, SVGAGI. CDR3 DNA: TGTGCCAGCATGGTCGGGACAGTCTCGCGAAACACCATATATTTT. Translated, it gives CASMVGTVSRNTIYF.

This clone has more than one count but fewer than ten. V and J are TRBV6-5 and TRBJ1-6; D is unresolved. Germline V CDR1 and CDR2: MNHEY, SVGAGI. This CDR3 contains 14 residues. V was trimmed by 2 bases and J by 4 bases, leaving 6 bases between them. The DNA for the CDR3 is TGTGCCAGCAGTTACCGTTCGTATAATTCACCCCTCCACTTT. It specifies CASSYRSYNSPLHF.

The V and J genes are TRBV19 and TRBJ1-2; TRBD1 matches at 11 bases. The CDR3 has 16 amino acids. With V trimmed by 4 bases and J by 5 bases, 9 bases remained unmatched. From germline, CDR1 is LNHDA and CDR2 SQIVND (reference sequence). CDR3 in DNA: TGTGCCAGTAGTACGTGGACAGGGGGCTACGTTTATGGCTACACCTTC. Translation: CASSTWTGGYVYGYTF.

This chain joins TRBV6-2 or TRBV6-3 and TRBJ2-1; 7 bases fit TRBD2. The V segment lost 3 bases and the J segment 5 bases; nucleotides outside the gene matches: 10. This CDR3 contains 16 residues. Germline values: CDR1 MNHEY, CDR2 SVGEGT. CDR3 residues: CASSYRRTRAHNEQFF. The CDR3 region has the DNA TGTGCCAGCAGTTATCGTCGGACTAGGGCCCACAATGAGCAGTTCTTC.

The chain employs TRBV4-2 and TRBJ2-3; 7 nucleotides match TRBD2. With V trimmed by 0 bases and J by 4 bases, 7 bases remained unmatched. The V gene's germline CDR1 is LGHNA and CDR2 YNFKEQ. CDR3 size: 16 residues. CDR3 region: CASSQEVPSGADTQYF. Here the CDR3 DNA reads TGTGCCAGCAGCCAAGAGGTACCTAGCGGCGCAGATACGCAGTATTTT.

The V call is TRBV6-1, the J call TRBJ1-5; no clear D gene. The ends were cut back, 3 bases at V and 9 bases at J, with 9 bases in the middle. The V gene's germline CDR1 is MNHNS and CDR2 SASEGT. The CDR3 totals 12 residues. For the CDR3, the DNA is TGTGCCAGCAGTGAGGCGGTCCGGCCCCAGCATTTT. This translates into CASSEAVRPQHF.

J is TRBJ2-5 and V is TRBV5-1, with 9 bases lining up with TRBD2. The germline gives CDR1 SGHRS, CDR2 YFSETQ. The V gene end was trimmed by 0 bases and the J gene end by 2 bases; junction bases not matched to a gene: 8. The CDR3 totals 17 residues. This chain's CDR3 is CASSLGGAGGPQETQYF. CDR3 sequence (DNA): TGCGCCAGCAGCTTGGGGGGAGCGGGGGGCCCTCAAGAGACCCAGTACTTC.

The genes are TRBV7-8 and TRBJ2-7; 13 nucleotides match TRBD2. Germline V gene data show CDR1 as SGHVS and CDR2 as FQNEAQ. The CDR3 covers 19 residues. V lost 4 bases and J lost 1; bases outside the gene matches: 13. This chain's CDR3 is CASSSATGTSGARSYEQYF. The CDR3 DNA reads as TGTGCCAGCAGCTCGGCGACCGGGACTAGCGGGGCTCGGTCCTACGAGCAGTACTTC. Looking up the rest from reference TRBV7-8 and TRBJ2-7 gives the full variable domain: GAGVSQSPRYKVAKRGQDVALRCDPISGHVSLFWYQQALGQGPEFLTYFQNEAQLDKSGLPSDRFFAERPEGSVSTLKIQRTQQEDSAVYLCASSSATGTSGARSYEQYFGPGTRLTVT.

The sample holds a few counts of this clone. The rearrangement links TRBV28 to TRBJ2-7; D is possibly TRBD1 (6 bases). The CDR3 is 15 residues long. The germline gives CDR1 MDHEN, CDR2 SYDVKM. The ends were cut back, 6 bases at V and 0 bases at J, with 15 bases in the middle. CDR3 DNA: TGTGCCAGCAGCAGATCCGGGACACGCTCCTACGAGCAGTACTTC. The encoded protein is CASSRSGTRSYEQYF.

Concerning this clone: At one end the junction does not follow the germline gene, possibly because of a read error. V and J are TRBV28 and TRBJ2-3, with TRBD2 identical over 10 bases. The CDR3 loop spans 13 amino acids. CDR1 and CDR2 from the germline V gene are MDHEN and SYDVKM. The CDR3 DNA sequence: TGTGCCAGCAGTTTGACTAGCGGGCCCCGAAAGGGGTTT. Its translation is CASSLTSGPRKGF.

The rearrangement joins TRBV6-2 or TRBV6-3 to TRBJ2-1; 8 bases agree with TRBD2. The CDR3 length is 15 residues. Germline V gene sequence: CDR1 MNHEY, CDR2 SVGEGT. The trim removed 2 bases at V and 9 bases at J, leaving 9 bases unmatched. Written as DNA, the CDR3 is TGTGCCAGCAGTTACCCCGGGAGGGCTCTGTCTGAGCAGTTCTTC. Translated, it gives CASSYPGRALSEQFF.